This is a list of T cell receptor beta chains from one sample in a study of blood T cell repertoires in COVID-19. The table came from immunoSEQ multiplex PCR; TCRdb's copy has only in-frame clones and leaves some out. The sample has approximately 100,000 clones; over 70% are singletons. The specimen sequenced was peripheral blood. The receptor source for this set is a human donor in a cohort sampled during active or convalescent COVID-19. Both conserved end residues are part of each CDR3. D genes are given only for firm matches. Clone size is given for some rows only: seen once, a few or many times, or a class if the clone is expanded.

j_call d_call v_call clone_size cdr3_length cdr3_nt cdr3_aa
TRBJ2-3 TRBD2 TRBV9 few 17 TGTGCCAGCAGCGTCCAAGGGGCTAGCGGGGGGTACGGGGAGCAGTATTTT CASSVQGASGGYGEQYF
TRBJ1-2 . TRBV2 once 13 TGTGCCAGCGTTGCGGGGGCTGGAGCTGGCTACACCTTC CASVAGAGAGYTF
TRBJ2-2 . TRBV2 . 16 TGTGCCAGCAGACCCACTTGGTCGGGGGTCACCGGGGAGCTGTTTTTT CASRPTWSGVTGELFF
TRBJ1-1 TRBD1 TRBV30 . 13 TGTGCCTGGGCACAGGGGGCAATCACTGAAGCTTTCTTT CAWAQGAITEAFF
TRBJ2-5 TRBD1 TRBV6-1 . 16 TGTGCCAGCAGTGGACAGGGGGGGTTGAGGCAAGAGACCCAGTACTTC CASSGQGGLRQETQYF
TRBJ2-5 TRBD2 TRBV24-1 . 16 TGTGCCACCAGTGATGAGACTAGCGGGGGCGCAAGGACCCAGTACTTC CATSDETSGGARTQYF
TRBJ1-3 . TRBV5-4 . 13 TGTGCCAGCAGCTTTCACATTGGAAACACCATATATTTT CASSFHIGNTIYF
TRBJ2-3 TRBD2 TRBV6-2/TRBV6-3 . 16 TGTGCCAGCAGTTACGTAGCGGGGGGGTACACAGATACGCAGTATTTT CASSYVAGGYTDTQYF
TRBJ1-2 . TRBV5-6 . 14 TGTGCCAGCATCAATCGGGGGAAGGAGGGTGGCTACACCTTC CASINRGKEGGYTF
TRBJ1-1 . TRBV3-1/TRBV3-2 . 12 TGTGCCAGCAGCCAAGGAGGCACTGAAGCTTTCTTT CASSQGGTEAFF
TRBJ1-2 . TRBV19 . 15 TGTGCCAGTAGTATGGAGGCTGGCCAAGTCTACGGCTACACCTTC CASSMEAGQVYGYTF
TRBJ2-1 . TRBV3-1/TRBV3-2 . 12 TGTGCCAGCAGCCAAGGTCTCAATGAGCAGTTCTTC CASSQGLNEQFF
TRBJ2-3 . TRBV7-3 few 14 TGTGCCAGCAGCCCGGACAGATCCACAGATACGCAGTATTTT CASSPDRSTDTQYF
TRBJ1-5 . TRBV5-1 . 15 TGCGCCAGCAGCCCTGGACATAGTAGCAATCAGCCCCAGCATTTT CASSPGHSSNQPQHF
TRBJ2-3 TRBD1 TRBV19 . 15 TGTGCCAGTAGTACCGGGACAGGAGCCACAGATACGCAGTATTTT CASSTGTGATDTQYF
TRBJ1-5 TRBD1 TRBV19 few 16 TGTGCCAGTAGCCTTCTTACACAGGGGCTCAATCAGCCCCAGCATTTT CASSLLTQGLNQPQHF
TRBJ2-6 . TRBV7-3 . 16 TGTGCCAGCAGCTTATTTGGCCGCTCTGGGGCCAACGTCCTGACTTTC CASSLFGRSGANVLTF
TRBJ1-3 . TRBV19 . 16 TGTGCCAGTAGTATAGCACGAAGACTTTCTGGAAACACCATATATTTT CASSIARRLSGNTIYF
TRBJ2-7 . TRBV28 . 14 TGTGCCAGCAGTTTAACCCACAGCACCTACGAGCAGTACTTC CASSLTHSTYEQYF
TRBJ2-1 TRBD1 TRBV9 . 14 TGTGCCAGCAGCGCCCACGGACAGGACAATGAGCAGTTCTTC CASSAHGQDNEQFF
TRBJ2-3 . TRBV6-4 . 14 TGTGCCAGCGCCCTAGGGGGGGACACAGATACGCAGTATTTT CASALGGDTDTQYF
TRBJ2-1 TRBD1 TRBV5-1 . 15 TGCGCCAGCAGCTTTACAGGGGGTTCCTACAATGAGCAGTTCTTC CASSFTGGSYNEQFF
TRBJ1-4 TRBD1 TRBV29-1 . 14 TGCAGCGTCGTTGAAACCGGGACAGTCGAAAAACTGTTTTTT CSVVETGTVEKLFF
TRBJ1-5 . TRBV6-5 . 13 TGTGCCAGCAGTTCAAGGGGTGATCAGCCCCAGCATTTT CASSSRGDQPQHF
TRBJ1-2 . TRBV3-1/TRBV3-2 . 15 TGTGCCAGCAGCCCAACGGACAGATCCGACTATGGCTACACCTTC CASSPTDRSDYGYTF
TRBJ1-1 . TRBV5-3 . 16 TGTGCCAGAAGCCCCTGGGAGGGGGGACTGAACACTGAAGCTTTCTTT CARSPWEGGLNTEAFF
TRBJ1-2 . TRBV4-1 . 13 TGCGCCAGCAGCCAAGACAGGTTGAATGGCTACACCTTC CASSQDRLNGYTF
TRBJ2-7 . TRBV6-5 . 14 TGTGCCAGCAGTTATTATCCCAGCTCCTACGAGCAGTACTTC CASSYYPSSYEQYF
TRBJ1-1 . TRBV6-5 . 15 TGTGCCAGCAGTTACTCCGGACAGACTGGAGTTGAAGCTTTCTTT CASSYSGQTGVEAFF
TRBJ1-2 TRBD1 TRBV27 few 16 TGTGCCAGCAGTTCCAGAACCGGGACAGGGGGTTTGAGCTACACCTTC CASSSRTGTGGLSYTF
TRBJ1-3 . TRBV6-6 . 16 TGTGCCAGCAGTTACTCGATAAGGGAGGCTGGAAACACCATATATTTT CASSYSIREAGNTIYF
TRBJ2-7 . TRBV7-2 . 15 TGTGCCAGCAGCGCCCCGGGACTTAGCTCCTACGAGCAGTACTTC CASSAPGLSSYEQYF
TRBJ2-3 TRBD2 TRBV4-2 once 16 TGTGCCAGCAGCCTGACTGGCGGGGGGGCCAGGGATACGCAGTATTTT CASSLTGGGARDTQYF
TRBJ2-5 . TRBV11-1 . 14 TGTGCCAGCAGCTTAAGGGGGTACCAAGAGACCCAGTACTTC CASSLRGYQETQYF
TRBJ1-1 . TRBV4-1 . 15 TGCGCCAGCAGCGGGGGATTGACAGGAATTACTGAAGCTTTCTTT CASSGGLTGITEAFF
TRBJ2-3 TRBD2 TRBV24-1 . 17 TGTGCCACCAGTGATTTTTTAGCGGGGGGCCTCACAGATACGCAGTATTTT CATSDFLAGGLTDTQYF
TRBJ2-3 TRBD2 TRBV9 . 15 TGTGCCAGCAGCTCCATCCGGACTAGCGGGGATACGCAGTATTTT CASSSIRTSGDTQYF
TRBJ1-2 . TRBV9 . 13 TGTGCCAGCAGCCCGGTGGACAGCTATGGCTACACCTTC CASSPVDSYGYTF
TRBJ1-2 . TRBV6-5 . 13 TGTGCCAGCGCATTCCCATCGGGTGGTGGCTACACCTTC CASAFPSGGGYTF
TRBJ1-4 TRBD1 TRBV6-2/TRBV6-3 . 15 TGTGCCAGCAGTTCCGGGACAGGGCTTAATGAAAACCGGTTTTTT CASSSGTGLNENRFF
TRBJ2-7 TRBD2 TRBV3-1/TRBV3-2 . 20 TGTGCCAGCAGCCAAGGGGGACTAGCGGGGGGCTTACGTAGTCCCTACGAGCAGTACTTC CASSQGGLAGGLRSPYEQYF
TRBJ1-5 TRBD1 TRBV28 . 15 TGTGCCAGCACCTCCGACAGGGGGAACACTCAGCCCCAGCATTTT CASTSDRGNTQPQHF
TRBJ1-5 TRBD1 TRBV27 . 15 TGTGCCAGCAGACCCACAGGGGGCTTCAATCAGCCCCAGCATTTT CASRPTGGFNQPQHF
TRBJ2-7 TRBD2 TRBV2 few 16 TGTGCCAGCAGTGAATTGGCTAGCGGGACCTCCTACGAGCAGTACTTC CASSELASGTSYEQYF
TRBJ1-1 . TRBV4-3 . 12 TGCGCCAGCAGCGGGCAGAACACTGAAGCTTTCTTT CASSGQNTEAFF
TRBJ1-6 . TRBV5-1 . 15 TGCGCCAGCAGCCCGGACAGAAACTATAATTCACCCCTCCACTTT CASSPDRNYNSPLHF
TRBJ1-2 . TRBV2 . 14 TGTGCCAGCAAAACCCAAACCCTAGGCTATGGCTACACCTTC CASKTQTLGYGYTF
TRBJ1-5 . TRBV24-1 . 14 TGTGCCACCGGGGGCCCGAGGAGCAATCAGCCCCAGCATTTT CATGGPRSNQPQHF
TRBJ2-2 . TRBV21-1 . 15 TGTGCCAGCAGCCCCCGCCAAGCCTCCCTAGGGGAGCTGTTTTTT CASSPRQASLGELFF
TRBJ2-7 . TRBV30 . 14 TGTGCCTGGAGCTCACCCAGGAGGAGATACGAGCAGTACTTC CAWSSPRRRYEQYF
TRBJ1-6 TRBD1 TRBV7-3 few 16 TGTGCCAGCAGCTGGACAGGGAGCGGGGGGAATTCACCCCTCCACTTT CASSWTGSGGNSPLHF
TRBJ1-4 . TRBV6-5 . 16 TGTGCCAGCAGTTACGGGGGGGTATCTACTAATGAAAAACTGTTTTTT CASSYGGVSTNEKLFF
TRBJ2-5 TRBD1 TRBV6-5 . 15 TGTGCCAGCAGTTACTCGAAGGGGGCGTGGGAGACCCAGTACTTC CASSYSKGAWETQYF
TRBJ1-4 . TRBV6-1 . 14 TGTGCCAGCAGTGAGAGACGGCCCCGAGGGAAACTGTTTTTT CASSERRPRGKLFF